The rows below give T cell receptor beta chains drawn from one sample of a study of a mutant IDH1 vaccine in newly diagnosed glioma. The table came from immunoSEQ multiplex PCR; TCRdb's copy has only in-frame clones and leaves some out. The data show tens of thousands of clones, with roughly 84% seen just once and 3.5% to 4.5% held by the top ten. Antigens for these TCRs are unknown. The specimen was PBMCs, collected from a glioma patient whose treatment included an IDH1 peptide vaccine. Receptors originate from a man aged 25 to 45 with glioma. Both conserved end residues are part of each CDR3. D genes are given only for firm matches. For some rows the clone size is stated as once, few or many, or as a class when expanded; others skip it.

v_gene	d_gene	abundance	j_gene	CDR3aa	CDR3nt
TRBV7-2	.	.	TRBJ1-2	CASSLNWRAGGGYTF	TGTGCCAGCAGCTTAAACTGGCGAGCCGGCGGTGGCTACACCTTC
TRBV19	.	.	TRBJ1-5	CASLGGGYSNQPQHF	TGTGCCAGTCTCGGAGGAGGTTATAGCAATCAGCCCCAGCATTTT
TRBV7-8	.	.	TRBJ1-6	CASSAPGGYNSPLHF	TGTGCCAGCAGCGCACCCGGAGGCTATAATTCACCCCTCCACTTT
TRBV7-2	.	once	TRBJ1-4	CASSPWSGGAGAEKLFF	TGTGCCAGCAGCCCTTGGTCTGGGGGCGCGGGCGCAGAAAAACTGTTTTTT
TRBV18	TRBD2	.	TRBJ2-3	CASSRGTSGADTQYF	TGTGCCAGCTCACGGGGGACTAGCGGGGCCGATACGCAGTATTTT
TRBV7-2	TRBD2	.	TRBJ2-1	CASSLGQGLVFSGNEQFF	TGTGCCAGCAGCTTAGGCCAGGGACTAGTATTCTCCGGTAATGAGCAGTTCTTC
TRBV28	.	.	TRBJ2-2	CASTRATGELFF	TGTGCCAGCACCAGGGCCACCGGGGAGCTGTTTTTT
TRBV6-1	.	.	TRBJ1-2	CASSDTGLEYGYTF	TGTGCCAGCAGTGATACAGGTTTGGAGTATGGCTACACCTTC
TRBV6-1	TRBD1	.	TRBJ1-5	CASSADRAGNQPQHF	TGTGCCAGCAGTGCTGACAGGGCGGGCAATCAGCCCCAGCATTTT
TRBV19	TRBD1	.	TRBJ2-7	CASSIGVWDRGRPPYEQYF	TGTGCCAGTAGTATAGGTGTTTGGGACAGGGGGCGCCCCCCCTACGAGCAGTACTTC
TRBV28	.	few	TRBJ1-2	CASTWGRNYGYTF	TGTGCCAGTACCTGGGGGAGAAACTATGGCTACACCTTC
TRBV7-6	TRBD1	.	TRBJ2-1	CASSLVINRGAGYEQFF	TGTGCCAGCAGCTTAGTCATCAACAGGGGCGCCGGGTATGAGCAGTTCTTC
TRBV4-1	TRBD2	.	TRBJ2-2	CASSQGQRGAPGELFF	TGCGCCAGCAGCCAAGGCCAGCGGGGGGCCCCCGGGGAGCTGTTTTTT
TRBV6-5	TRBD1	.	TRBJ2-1	CASSYSGTGRRNEQFF	TGTGCCAGCAGTTACTCGGGGACAGGGCGGCGCAATGAGCAGTTCTTC
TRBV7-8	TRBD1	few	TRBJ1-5	CASSRDRVSNQPQHF	TGTGCCAGCAGCCGTGACAGGGTTAGCAATCAGCCCCAGCATTTT
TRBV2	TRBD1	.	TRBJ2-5	CASIPKGGTTQETQYF	TGTGCCAGCATCCCCAAAGGGGGCACAACCCAAGAGACCCAGTACTTC
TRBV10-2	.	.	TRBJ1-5	CASSEGPESRYSNQPQHF	TGCGCCAGCAGTGAGGGTCCGGAGTCGAGGTATAGCAATCAGCCCCAGCATTTT
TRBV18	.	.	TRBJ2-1	CASSSTQGSYNEQFF	TGTGCCAGCTCATCCACCCAGGGGTCCTACAATGAGCAGTTCTTC
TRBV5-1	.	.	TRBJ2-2	CASSLIGQRTGELFF	TGCGCCAGCAGCTTGATAGGTCAACGCACCGGGGAGCTGTTTTTT
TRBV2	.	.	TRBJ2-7	CASNLGKSNGEQYF	TGTGCCAGCAATTTAGGAAAGAGTAACGGCGAGCAGTACTTC
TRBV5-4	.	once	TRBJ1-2	CASSLVWDTNYGYTF	TGTGCCAGCAGCTTGGTTTGGGATACTAACTATGGCTACACCTTC
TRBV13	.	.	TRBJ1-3	CASSQQRGGNTIYF	TGTGCCAGCAGCCAACAACGCGGAGGAAACACCATATATTTT